These 7 T cell receptor beta chains share one sample of origin, sequenced in a study of metastatic and nonmetastatic thyroid tumors. With MiXCR, TCRdb called clones anew from the PCR reads. Of around 50,000 clones detected, approximately 20% appear once; the ten largest clones hold under 4%. Thyroid surgery was performed in patients who had received no treatment beforehand. Specimen: blood. These receptors were collected from a male donor with papillary thyroid cancer or a benign thyroid nodule (not recorded which). Some clones in this sample may be carry-over from other donors' samples.

The chain combines TRBV20-1 with TRBJ1-2, with D unclear. Trimming removed 3 bases at V and 7 bases at J, with 12 bases between. This CDR3 spans 12 amino acids. In germline, CDR1 is DFQATT, CDR2 SNEGSKA (reference sequence). The CDR3 region is CSARRLRLGYTF. The CDR3 DNA reads as TGCAGTGCTAGGCGTCTAAGGCTTGGCTACACCTTC.

This clone was detected ten times or more. The chain recombines TRBV12-3 or TRBV12-4 with TRBJ1-2; 8 bases fit TRBD1. With V trimmed by 5 bases and J by 6 bases, 2 bases remained unmatched. The CDR3 runs 12 residues. CDR3 nucleotides: TGTGCCAGCAGTCTGACAGGGGATGGCTACACCTTC. Translated, it gives CASSLTGDGYTF.

This clone showed up many times. The genes are TRBV5-1 and TRBJ1-1, with D unclear. The germline CDR1 and CDR2 sequences are SGHRS and YFSETQ. Trimming cost V 3 bases and J 1 base, with 7 bases left between them. This CDR3 spans 13 amino acids. The CDR3 coding sequence is TGCGCCAGCAGCTGGGCCGGGAACACTGAAGCTTTCTTT. It encodes CASSWAGNTEAFF.

The V gene is TRBV20-1, the J gene TRBJ2-1; no reliable D call. V lost 7 bases and J 0 bases, leaving 10 bases between the germline ends. The germline V gene has CDR1 DFQATT and CDR2 SNEGSKA (reference sequence). This CDR3 comprises 13 residues. CDR3 coding DNA: TGCAGTGGGGCTAGGAGCTCCTACAATGAGCAGTTCTTC. This gives the protein CSGARSSYNEQFF.

In its sample, this clone is medium-sized. This chain links TRBV24-1 with TRBJ2-1, with 9 bases fitting TRBD1. Germline V lookup: CDR1 KGHDR, CDR2 SFDVKD. CDR3 length: 16 amino acids. V shed 4 bases, J shed 0 bases, and the junction held 3 bases outside the gene matches. The CDR3 sequence is CATSDQTGGSYNEQFF. The CDR3 bases are TGTGCCACCAGTGACCAGACAGGGGGCTCCTACAATGAGCAGTTCTTC.

The chain has TRBV11-2 and TRBJ2-1; D might be TRBD1 (6 bases). V was clipped by 4 bases and J by 4 bases, with 14 bases between them. The germline V gene has CDR1 SGHAT and CDR2 FQNNGV. The CDR3 consists of 15 residues. Here the CDR3 DNA reads TGTGCCAGCAGCTATAGGGGGTCGATTTACAATGAGCAGTTCTTC. The encoded protein is CASSYRGSIYNEQFF.

Worth noting for this clone: The identical CDR3 is also encoded by other nucleotide sequences in the sample. The V call is TRBV4-1, the J call TRBJ2-3; D gene unclear. The CDR3 totals 14 residues. The germline V and J ends were trimmed by 1 base and 3 bases, with 8 bases remaining between them. In germline, CDR1 is MGHRA, CDR2 YSYEKL. CDR3 nucleotide sequence: TGCGCCAGCAGCCAAGGGCTGAGTACAGATACGCAGTATTTT. The encoded protein is CASSQGLSTDTQYF.